Below are 17 T cell receptor beta chains sequenced from a single sample in a study of spatial heterogeneity in lung cancer (dated by TCRdb to between 2018 and 2020). The library was produced with 5' RACE. For sequencing, a NextSeq 500 was employed. The public reads were quality trimmed at Q25 with fastp and then assembled into clones with MiXCR by TCRdb, keeping productive beta chains. Rows with one shared CDR3 protein collapse into an entry with the most common genes and DNA. The sample yields under 150,000 distinct CDR3 sequences; 10% to 13% were counted once. The ten most abundant clones make up 20% to 30% of the sample. The label giving this sample's time point can be read as: blood at routine non-recurrence follow-up after resection. Sequences were derived from PBMCs, sampled at follow-up. These receptors originate from a female donor with early-stage non-small cell lung cancer.

J is TRBJ1-5 and V is TRBV6-2 or TRBV6-3; 7 positions match TRBD1. Germline assignment: CDR1 MNHEY and CDR2 SVGEGT. Germline trimming cut 5 bases from V and 6 bases from J; bases unmatched to any gene: 13. The length of the CDR3 is 16 residues. This CDR3 reads CASSGTVSSPSQPQHF. Here the CDR3 DNA reads TGTGCCAGCAGTGGGACAGTATCATCCCCCTCTCAGCCCCAGCATTTT.

This clonotype was seen repeatedly, ten times or more. The chain uses TRBV29-1 and TRBJ2-5; the D is unclear. The CDR3 runs to 13 residues. CDR1 SQVTM and CDR2 ANQGSEA come from the germline V gene. V lost 5 bases, J lost 3 bases, and 13 bases lay in between. CDR3: CSVRTTSEETQYF. DNA for the CDR3: TGCAGCGTTCGGACGACTTCGGAAGAGACCCAGTACTTC.

The chain carries TRBV20-1 and TRBJ2-1, with a weak D call TRBD2 (5 bases). Germline CDR1 and CDR2: DFQATT and SNEGSKA (reference sequence). V lost 8 bases to trimming and J lost 0 bases, with 14 bases between them. The CDR3 sequence is 14 residues long. CDR3 sequence (DNA): TGCAGTTTCCGAGACTACCCCTCCTACAATGAGCAGTTCTTC. This translates into CSFRDYPSYNEQFF.

This chain joins TRBV12-3 or TRBV12-4 and TRBJ2-5, with 10 bases fitting TRBD1. After removal of 7 bases from V and 3 bases from J, the junction contained 5 bases not matched to a gene. The CDR3 consists of 14 residues. The CDR3: CASKAGTGEETQYF. CDR3 DNA: TGTGCCAGCAAGGCCGGGACAGGGGAAGAGACCCAGTACTTC.

The chain employs TRBV24-1 and TRBJ1-2; D ambiguous. Germline V CDR1 and CDR2: KGHDR, SFDVKD. The CDR3 spans 13 residues. The V and J ends lost 5 bases and 4 bases respectively, with 10 bases between them. The CDR3 here is CATSGVPRYGYTF. The CDR3 DNA reads as TGTGCCACCAGTGGTGTGCCTCGCTATGGCTACACCTTC.

Only a few counts were recorded for this clonotype. The genes are TRBV2 and TRBJ2-3; 13 positions match TRBD2. Losses at the gene ends were 6 bases for V and 3 bases for J; bases not matched to a gene: 6. In germline, CDR1 is SNHLY, CDR2 FYNNEI. This CDR3 is 16 amino acids long. CDR3 residues: CASRKGLAGYTDTQYF. Written as DNA, the CDR3 is TGTGCCAGCAGGAAGGGACTAGCGGGATATACAGATACGCAGTATTTT.

This clonotype has at least ten counts. V is TRBV12-3 or TRBV12-4 and J is TRBJ1-5; D remains ambiguous. This CDR3 is 15 amino acids long. Trimming took 2 bases from V and 0 from J, leaving 8 bases between them. The CDR3 here is CASSLMDGSNQPQHF. CDR3 nucleotides: TGTGCCAGCAGTTTAATGGACGGTAGCAATCAGCCCCAGCATTTT.

This chain connects TRBV11-2 to TRBJ2-1; 9 bases are a match to TRBD2. Germline CDR1 SGHAT, CDR2 FQNNGV. V lost 4 bases, J lost 3 bases, and 4 bases stayed unmatched. This CDR3 has 15 residues. CDR3 loop: CASSYLAGNYNEQFF. CDR3 nucleotides: TGTGCCAGCAGCTACCTAGCGGGAAACTACAATGAGCAGTTCTTC.

This clonotype was detected only a few times. The gene calls are TRBV20-1 and TRBJ1-5; 9 nucleotides match TRBD1. Trimming cost V 5 bases and J 3 bases; bases outside gene matches: 2. The CDR3 consists of 13 residues. The V gene's germline CDR1 is DFQATT and CDR2 SNEGSKA (reference sequence). CDR3 in amino acids: CSAGDRDNQPQHF. DNA of the CDR3: TGCAGTGCTGGGGACAGGGACAATCAGCCCCAGCATTTT.

In this sample, this clonotype turned up many times. The chain carries TRBV28 and TRBJ1-1; 10 bases align to TRBD1. The CDR3 has 17 amino acids. CDR1 MDHEN and CDR2 SYDVKM come from the germline V gene. The V gene end was trimmed by 5 bases and the J gene end by 0 bases; junction bases not matched to a gene: 9. In DNA form, the CDR3 reads TGTGCCAGCAGTCCCGTGGGACAGGGGCGTTTGAACACTGAAGCTTTCTTT. Translation gives CASSPVGQGRLNTEAFF.

The CDR3 sequence is CASNIQENNEQFF. In nucleotides, the CDR3 is TGTGCCAGCAACATACAGGAGAACAATGAGCAGTTCTTC. The rearrangement links TRBV12-3 or TRBV12-4 to TRBJ2-1, with D possibly TRBD1 on 5 matching bases. There are 13 residues in the CDR3. Trimming took 7 bases from V and 5 from J, leaving 12 bases between them.

As to this clonotype: This clone may be a read error of a much larger clone one base away. The chain couples TRBV2 to TRBJ2-3; D might be TRBD1 (5 bases). The CDR3 is 14 amino acids. Germline values: CDR1 SNHLY, CDR2 FYNNEI. CDR3 loop: CVSSKGFGTDTQYF. CDR3 DNA: TGTGTCAGCAGCAAGGGGTTCGGCACAGATACGCAGTATTTT. Together with reference TRBV2 and TRBJ2-3, the CDR3 gives the full variable domain: EPEVTQTPSHQVTQMGQEVILRCVPISNHLYFYWYRQILGQKVEFLVSFYNNEISEKSEIFDDQFSVERPDGSNFTLKIRSTKLEDSAMYFCVSSKGFGTDTQYFGPGTRLTVL.

This clonotype was picked up many times. The chain's CDR3 is CASSLRQMNTEAFF. The CDR3 DNA is TGCGCCAGCAGCTTAAGACAGATGAACACTGAAGCTTTCTTT. The chain couples TRBV5-1 to TRBJ1-1, with a tentative D call TRBD1 (5 bases). Between the trimmed V and J ends, which lost 2 bases and 0 bases, there was a span of 8 bases. This CDR3 comprises 14 residues. Germline loops: CDR1 SGHRS, CDR2 YFSETQ.

CDR3 coding DNA: TGTGCCAGCAGCCACCTGGGACAGGGTCTCTATGGCTACACCTTC. Protein: CASSHLGQGLYGYTF. The chain has TRBV3-1 and TRBJ1-2; 9 nucleotides agree with TRBD1. The CDR3 covers 15 residues. Germline values: CDR1 LGHDT, CDR2 YNNKEL (reference sequence). Germline trimming cut 3 bases from V and 4 bases from J; bases unmatched to any gene: 6.

The CDR3 DNA reads as TGCAGTGCTTGGGCGGGGAGTGGGAACACTGAAGCTTTCTTT. It codes for CSAWAGSGNTEAFF. The chain uses TRBV20-1 and TRBJ1-1, with no clear D. This CDR3 contains 14 residues. Germline V gene data show CDR1 as DFQATT and CDR2 as SNEGSKA (reference sequence). V was trimmed by 5 bases and J by 1 base, leaving 14 bases between them.

This clonotype was picked up a small number of times. The V and J genes are TRBV5-5 and TRBJ2-7, with TRBD2 identical over 9 bases. This CDR3 has 16 residues. Germline CDR1 is SGHKS and CDR2 is YYEKEE (reference sequence). With 4 bases clipped from V and 7 bases from J, the junction kept 15 bases outside the gene matches. The CDR3 is CASSPDYSGRANEQYV. DNA for the CDR3: TGTGCCAGCAGCCCAGACTATAGCGGGAGAGCAAATGAGCAGTACGTC.

This clonotype was observed a handful of times. The CDR3, as DNA: TGTGCCAGCAGCAAAACCGGGACAGGCCACTACGAGCAGTACTTC. It codes for CASSKTGTGHYEQYF. The chain joins TRBV5-5 to TRBJ2-7; TRBD1 matches at 8 bases. Germline assignment: CDR1 SGHKS and CDR2 YYEKEE (reference sequence). The CDR3 is 15 residues long. The ends lost 4 bases at V and 3 bases at J; junction bases unmatched: 9.